The 21 T cell receptor beta chains below were found in one sample sequenced in a study of blood T cell repertoires in COVID-19 (dated by TCRdb to 2020 to 2021). Library method: the immunoSEQ multiplex PCR assay. The immuneACCESS repertoire file appears here via TCRdb, limited to in-frame rearrangements. These files lack a portion of the clones; in checked studies, under half of the deficit traces to unresolved V genes, and the cause of the others is not known. This sample holds roughly 70,000 clones; around 87% were observed only once. The ten largest clones add up to approximately 29% of the sample. The sample taken for sequencing was peripheral blood. These receptors were collected from a woman of 80 years or more with active or convalescent COVID-19.

V is TRBV11-2 and J is TRBJ2-1; 7 bases agree with TRBD2. Germline CDR1 reads SGHAT; CDR2 reads FQNNGV. V was clipped by 2 bases and J by 10 bases; unmatched bases: 5. The length of the CDR3 is 13 residues. Written as DNA, the CDR3 is TGTGCCAGCAGCTTAAGCTCGCGGGGGGAGCAGTTCTTC. It codes for CASSLSSRGEQFF.

The V gene is TRBV7-2, the J gene TRBJ2-5; 10 nucleotides agree with TRBD2. J lost 4 bases, V lost 5 bases, and 7 bases had no gene match. The germline CDR1 and CDR2 sequences are SGHTA and FQGNSA. The CDR3 runs to 15 residues. Here the CDR3 reads CASSTTSGAPETQYF. The CDR3 coding sequence is TGTGCCAGCAGCACCACTAGCGGGGCCCCAGAGACCCAGTACTTC.

The chain has TRBV4-1 and TRBJ1-5; D may be TRBD1 (6 bases). There are 16 residues in the CDR3. V lost 1 base and J lost 4, with 14 bases in between. CDR1 is MGHRA and CDR2 is YSYEKL in the germline V gene. CDR3 in amino acids: CASSQGPRQENQPQHF. The CDR3 DNA follows: TGCGCCAGCAGCCAAGGCCCCCGACAGGAAAATCAGCCCCAGCATTTT.

The J gene is TRBJ1-2, the V gene TRBV21-1; the D call TRBD1 from the table was never checked on the DNA. TRBV21-1 corresponds to a pseudogene. This CDR3 has 13 residues. The CDR3 DNA sequence: TGTGCCAGCACCCCCGGACAGGGGTTCGGCTACACCTTC. This codes for CASTPGQGFGYTF.

On this clone: It may be a read error: a sequence one base away is much more abundant. This sequence joins TRBV2 and TRBJ2-3; 9 bases are shared with TRBD2. This CDR3 has 13 residues. Trimming took 11 bases from V and 5 from J; bases not matched to a gene: 8. Germline CDR1 reads SNHLY; CDR2 reads FYNNEI. The CDR3 sequence is CARGAGGRDTQYF. The CDR3 nucleotides read TGTGCCCGCGGGGCGGGGGGGCGAGATACGCAGTATTTT. Full variable domain (remainder filled in from reference TRBV2 and TRBJ2-3): EPEVTQTPSHQVTQMGQEVILRCVPISNHLYFYWYRQILGQKVEFLVSFYNNEISEKSEIFDDQFSVERPDGSNFTLKIRSTKLEDSAMYFCARGAGGRDTQYFGPGTRLTVL.

The CDR3 region has the DNA TGTGCCACCTCTGGGACAGGGGGCCAAACCGGGGAGCTGTTTTTT. Translated: CATSGTGGQTGELFF. The rearrangement links TRBV6-5 to TRBJ2-2; TRBD1 aligns across 12 bases. Germline V gene lookup returns CDR1 MNHEY and CDR2 SVGAGI. The length of the CDR3 is 15 residues. Trimming at V came to 10 bases and at J to 5 bases, leaving 8 bases not matched to a gene.

This clone is labeled as medium-sized. The rearrangement joins TRBV14 to TRBJ2-2; 9 nucleotides agree with TRBD2. Trimming cost V 4 bases and J 7 bases; bases outside gene matches: 10. Per germline, CDR1 SGHDN and CDR2 FVKESK. This CDR3 comprises 16 residues. CDR3 nucleotide sequence: TGTGCCAGCAGCCCCGCGGGGGGGCTTGTGGACGGGGAGCTGTTTTTT. Protein: CASSPAGGLVDGELFF.

This clone was seen a single time. The chain carries TRBV21-1 and TRBJ2-3; the D call TRBD1 from the table was never checked on the DNA. TRBV21-1 is termed a pseudogene. The CDR3 length is 17 residues. The DNA for the CDR3 is TGTGCCAGCAGCGAACAGGGGGCGCCTGGTGCTGAAGATACGCAGTATTTT. This encodes CASSEQGAPGAEDTQYF.

The chain couples TRBV6-2 or TRBV6-3 to TRBJ1-5, with TRBD1 as a possible D gene (6 bases). The length of the CDR3 is 15 residues. Germline V gene sequence: CDR1 MNHEY, CDR2 SVGEGT. Trimming cost V 2 bases and J 7 bases, with 15 bases left between them. The CDR3 spells CASSYELGQGQPQHF. CDR3 DNA sequence: TGTGCCAGCAGTTACGAATTAGGTCAGGGGCAGCCCCAGCATTTT.

This clone was detected once. The chain has TRBV25-1 and TRBJ1-2, with TRBD1 matching over 9 bases. Trimming at V came to 11 bases and at J to 5 bases, leaving 9 bases not matched to a gene. CDR1 and CDR2 from the germline V gene are MGHDK and SYGVNS. The CDR3 sequence is 13 residues long. The CDR3 region is CAAHGTGTYGYTF. CDR3 in DNA: TGTGCCGCCCACGGGACAGGGACATATGGCTACACCTTC.

The J gene is TRBJ1-2, the V gene TRBV27; TRBD1 matches at 12 bases. There are 15 residues in the CDR3. Trimming took 2 bases from V and 4 from J; bases not matched to a gene: 2. Germline V gene data show CDR1 as MNHEY and CDR2 as SMNVEV (reference sequence). The DNA of the CDR3 is TGTGCCAGCAGTTTAGGGACAGGGGGCACCTATGGCTACACCTTC. Amino acids: CASSLGTGGTYGYTF.

The genes are TRBV3-1 (or the pseudogene TRBV3-2) and TRBJ2-5, with TRBD2 matching over 7 bases. With V trimmed by 4 bases and J by 4 bases, 6 bases remained unmatched. Germline V lookup: CDR1 LGHDT, CDR2 YNNKEL (reference sequence). This CDR3 spans 14 amino acids. The CDR3 protein is CASSPSGGVETQYF. DNA of the CDR3: TGTGCCAGCAGCCCCTCGGGGGGAGTAGAGACCCAGTACTTC.

The chain is built from TRBV15 and TRBJ2-1; D possibly corresponds to TRBD2 (6 bases). Germline loops: CDR1 LNHNV, CDR2 YYDKDF (reference sequence). The CDR3 spans 15 residues. V was trimmed by 7 bases and J by 0 bases, leaving 13 bases between them. Here the CDR3 DNA reads TGTGCCACCACCCCCACTAGCACCTCCTACAATGAGCAGTTCTTC. This encodes CATTPTSTSYNEQFF.

The CDR3 nucleotides read TGCGCCAGCAGTTCCGGACAGAACAATGAGCAGTTCTTC. The encoded protein is CASSSGQNNEQFF. This chain links TRBV5-1 with TRBJ2-1; maybe TRBD1 (6 bases). Germline CDR1 and CDR2: SGHRS and YFSETQ. The CDR3 spans 13 residues. Trimming took off 5 bases at V and 5 bases at J, with 11 bases between the two ends.

V is TRBV9 and J is TRBJ1-3, with D maybe TRBD1 (5 bases). Per the germline V gene, CDR1 is SGDLS and CDR2 is YYNGEE. Trimming removed 0 bases from V and 0 bases from J, with 7 bases in between. The CDR3 is made up of 15 amino acids. The CDR3 sequence is CASSVEGVSGNTIYF. The CDR3 nucleotides read TGTGCCAGCAGCGTAGAAGGGGTCTCTGGAAACACCATATATTTT.

J is TRBJ1-2 and V is TRBV4-3, with D possibly TRBD1 on 5 matching bases. The CDR3 consists of 15 residues. Trimming shortened V by 0 bases and J by 3 bases, and 11 bases separated the two germline ends. CDR1 LGHNA and CDR2 YSLEER come from the germline V gene. The CDR3 DNA is TGCGCCAGCAGCCAAGAATGGGGGGTAGACTATGGCTACACCTTC. Protein sequence: CASSQEWGVDYGYTF.

Here the CDR3 DNA reads TGCGCCAGCAGCTGGACTAGCGGGGGACAACAAGAGACCCAGTACTTC. Protein sequence: CASSWTSGGQQETQYF. This chain connects TRBV5-1 to TRBJ2-5, with 13 bases fitting TRBD2. Germline V CDR1 and CDR2: SGHRS, YFSETQ. V lost 3 bases, J lost 2 bases, and 4 bases stayed unmatched. CDR3 size: 16 residues.

V gene TRBV7-2 combines with J gene TRBJ2-2; perhaps TRBD1 as D (5 bases). The CDR3 is 15 amino acids. The V end lost 5 bases, the J end lost 7 bases, and 17 bases lay between the germline ends. Germline V gene sequence: CDR1 SGHTA, CDR2 FQGNSA. The CDR3 bases are TGTGCCAGCAGCCTTAATGTCAGGGTGAGCGGGGAGCTGTTTTTT. Its translation is CASSLNVRVSGELFF.

The chain employs TRBV20-1 and TRBJ2-7; 7 bases fit TRBD1. The V gene's germline CDR1 is DFQATT and CDR2 SNEGSKA (reference sequence). The CDR3 runs to 11 residues. The CDR3 reads CSHRGSYEQYF. The CDR3, as DNA: TGCAGCCACAGGGGATCCTACGAGCAGTACTTC.

The V and J genes are TRBV3-1 (or the pseudogene TRBV3-2) and TRBJ1-3, with a possible D match to TRBD1 (5 bases). Germline CDR1 LGHDT, CDR2 YNNKEL (reference sequence). The ends were cut back, 0 bases at V and 2 bases at J, with 20 bases in the middle. This CDR3 is built from 19 residues. CDR3 sequence reads: CASSQDLGWGEPPGNTIYF. CDR3 nucleotide sequence: TGTGCCAGCAGCCAAGATTTGGGATGGGGGGAGCCCCCTGGAAACACCATATATTTT.

The chain recombines TRBV3-1 (or the pseudogene TRBV3-2) with TRBJ1-4; 9 nucleotides line up with TRBD1. Germline CDR1 and CDR2: LGHDT and YNNKEL (reference sequence). V was pared by 3 bases and J by 8 bases, with 7 bases of the junction left unmatched. This CDR3 has 15 residues. The CDR3 reads CASSHRDRAVEKLFF. CDR3 sequence (DNA): TGTGCCAGCAGCCACAGGGACAGGGCCGTGGAAAAACTGTTTTTT.